The entry below gives a single T cell receptor (beta chain) sequence along with its context. Assignments of participants to cohorts depended upon their own reported clinical history. Data came from immunoSEQ multiplex PCR; TCRdb stores just in-frame clones and leaves some out. The data show hundreds of thousands of clones, over 75% seen once. This specimen comes from a study of blood T cell repertoires in COVID-19. Study in general: Spain, Italy and the United States supplied samples that represented acute and convalescent COVID-19. Nucleic acid was either cDNA or gDNA, and it came from T cells, B-cell-depleted T cells, or PBMCs.

Germline CDR1 reads MNHEY; CDR2 reads SVGAGI. With 6 bases clipped from V and 0 bases from J, the junction kept 4 bases outside the gene matches. This CDR3 spans 14 amino acids. The TCR originated in a woman under 40 who had recovered from COVID-19. The rearrangement joins TRBV6-5 to TRBJ2-7; 8 bases are a match to TRBD2. Material: PBMCs or T cells enriched from blood (not recorded which). CDR3 sequence (DNA): TGTGCCAGCAGCCTTAGCGGGGACTCCTACGAGCAGTACTTC. This gives the protein CASSLSGDSYEQYF.